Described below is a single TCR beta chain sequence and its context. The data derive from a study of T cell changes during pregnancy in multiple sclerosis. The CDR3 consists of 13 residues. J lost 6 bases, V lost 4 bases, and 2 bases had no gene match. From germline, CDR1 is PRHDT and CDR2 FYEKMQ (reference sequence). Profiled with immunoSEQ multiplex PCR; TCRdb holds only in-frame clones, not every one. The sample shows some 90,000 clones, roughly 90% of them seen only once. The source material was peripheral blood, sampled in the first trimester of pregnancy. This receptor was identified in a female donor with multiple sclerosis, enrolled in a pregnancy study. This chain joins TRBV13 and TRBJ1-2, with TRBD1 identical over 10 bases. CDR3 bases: TGTGCCAGCAGCTCCGGGACAGGGGATGGCTACACCTTC. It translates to CASSSGTGDGYTF.